This T cell receptor beta chain was recorded in a study of CD8+CD57+ T cells in acquired aplastic anemia. Study at large: The mean DNA yield obtained from sorted CD4+ and CD8+ cells came to around 3 ug. Researchers reported that healthy donors averaged approximately 10 million reads for CD4+ cells. Whole-study findings and limits: Both patients and controls carried the same twenty-nine CD8+ CDR3 sequences.

The CDR3 spans 15 residues, counting both ends. Germline V gene lookup returns CDR1 SGDLS and CDR2 YYNGEE. Comments on this clonotype: The antigen remains unidentified. No DNA is shown, since the ends of the CDR3 on it are uncertain; the CDR3 is the one TCRdb lists.

Profiles of TCR beta VDJ and CDR3 were generated from a genomic DNA template. Via MiXCR, TCRdb re-called the reads, giving one row per CDR3 protein. Here the sample spans about 400,000 distinct CDR3 sequences, approximately 70% being singletons. The sequence derives from a human donor in good health, serving as a control. The chain recombines TRBV9 with TRBJ2-1. Specimen: sorted CD4+, CD8+, or CD8+CD57+ T cells (not recorded which) from PBMCs. Here the CDR3 reads CASSSEETQYFGQFF.